Only a few counts were recorded for the clone carrying this T cell receptor (beta chain). The length of the CDR3 is 18 residues. Germline loops: CDR1 SGHRS, CDR2 YFSETQ. V gave up 0 bases and J gave up 5 bases, with 18 bases separating them. TCRdb re-called the RT-PCR reads with MiXCR, one entry per CDR3 protein. The sample contains a few hundred thousand distinct CDR3 sequences, 10% to 12% of which appear only once. The data are from a study of response to subunit inactivated influenza vaccine. The data were also submitted as part of a second study, on T cells expressing NK-cell markers. That source reports: What made the TCR beta cDNA was 5'RACE template switching with UMIs. Sorted CD3+CD56-NKG2C+, CD3+CD56+NKG2C+ and CD3+CD56+NKG2C- T cells supplied the TCR beta repertoires. The study sequenced eight donors, seven HCMV-seropositive and one seronegative. Several donors' CD3+CD56-NKG2C+ cells were dominated by the same clonotypes.

The source of this sequence is a man aged 50-60 years who received an inactivated influenza vaccine. The material was PBMCs from blood, obtained on the day of vaccination. This chain connects TRBV5-1 to TRBJ1-6, with a possible D match to TRBD1 (5 bases). CDR3 protein: CASSLGQGDAPDNSPLHF. DNA of the CDR3: TGCGCCAGCAGCTTGGGGCAGGGAGACGCTCCGGATAATTCACCCCTCCACTTT.